The 11 T cell receptor beta chains in this list originate from one sample, sequenced in a study of a mutant IDH1 vaccine in newly diagnosed glioma. Sequencing used immunoSEQ multiplex PCR; TCRdb keeps in-frame clones, though not all of them. Of 56,000 or so clones listed, over 70% are singletons. These receptors have no identified antigens. The time point denotes: week 47, end of study. Every single dose of the vaccine, 300 ug of mutant IDH1 20-mer peptide, came with topical imiquimod. Source: PBMCs, taken from a glioma patient whose treatment included an IDH1 peptide vaccine. The receptors derive from a man aged 45-65 years with glioma.

The chain employs TRBV11-1 and TRBJ1-1, with a weak D call TRBD1 (5 bases). Deletions cut 2 bases from V and 5 bases from J, with 21 bases between. Germline CDR1 and CDR2: SGHAT and FQDESV (reference sequence). This CDR3 has 17 residues. In DNA form, the CDR3 reads TGTGCCAGCAGCTTAAGAAGGGGCGAAAAGAGTTCTACTGAAGCTTTCTTT. Translation gives CASSLRRGEKSSTEAFF.

CDR3 sequence reads: CASRILTSGRGYTEAFF. The CDR3, as DNA: TGTGCCAGCAGGATACTTACGTCAGGGCGGGGGTACACTGAAGCTTTCTTT. The chain links TRBV5-6 to TRBJ1-1; perhaps TRBD1 as D (5 bases). The CDR3 is 17 amino acids. CDR1 and CDR2 from the germline V gene are SGHDT and YYEEEE. Trimming took 5 bases from V and 3 from J, leaving 23 bases between them.

In its sample, this clone was seen once. The CDR3 reads CASSLEVTGPQHF. The CDR3, as DNA: TGTGCCAGCAGCTTAGAGGTCACAGGGCCCCAGCATTTT. The gene calls are TRBV7-9 and TRBJ1-5, with D possibly matching TRBD1 (5 bases). The V gene lost 1 base and the J gene lost 9 bases, with 10 bases spanning the gap. Per the germline V gene, CDR1 is SEHNR and CDR2 is FQNEAQ (reference sequence). This CDR3 is built from 13 residues.

This chain joins TRBV5-1 and TRBJ1-4, with a tentative D call TRBD1 (5 bases). The ends were cut back, 0 bases at V and 7 bases at J, with 16 bases in the middle. Germline CDR1 is SGHRS and CDR2 is YFSETQ. CDR3 length: 16 residues. In nucleotides, the CDR3 is TGCGCCAGCAGCTTGGATGGGGTTGACAGTAGTGAAAAACTGTTTTTT. The encoded protein is CASSLDGVDSSEKLFF.

The chain uses TRBV14 and TRBJ1-3; TRBD1 might be the D (6 bases). Germline CDR1 reads SGHDN; CDR2 reads FVKESK. V lost 2 bases and J lost 2, with 10 bases in between. The CDR3 runs 15 residues. The CDR3: CASSQIRTAGNTIYF. The CDR3 bases are TGTGCCAGCAGCCAAATCAGGACAGCTGGAAACACCATATATTTT.

The chain is built from TRBV5-1 and TRBJ1-4; D perhaps matches TRBD1 (5 bases). V was pared by 2 bases and J by 5 bases, with 13 bases between. Germline V gene sequence: CDR1 SGHRS, CDR2 YFSETQ. This CDR3 region has 15 residues. The CDR3 reads CASSLAGRDNEKLFF. CDR3 sequence (DNA): TGCGCCAGCAGCTTAGCCGGCAGGGACAATGAAAAACTGTTTTTT.

The V gene is TRBV4-1, the J gene TRBJ1-4; 10 positions match TRBD1. Germline V gene sequence: CDR1 MGHRA, CDR2 YSYEKL. With 4 bases clipped from V and 6 bases from J, the junction kept 8 bases outside the gene matches. The CDR3 extends over 16 amino acids. This chain's CDR3 is CASSRSLGTGDEKLFF. In nucleotides, the CDR3 is TGCGCCAGCAGCCGATCCCTCGGGACAGGGGATGAAAAACTGTTTTTT.

In its sample, this clone was seen once. J is TRBJ2-5 and V is TRBV12-5; the D call may be TRBD1 or TRBD2 (5 bases each). Germline loops: CDR1 LGHNT, CDR2 FRNRAP. The CDR3 length is 13 residues. Trimming took off 1 base at V and 4 bases at J, with 7 bases between the two ends. In nucleotides, the CDR3 is TGTGCTAGTGGTTTGGGGGACGGAGAGACCCAGTACTTC. This gives the protein CASGLGDGETQYF.

This chain joins TRBV4-1 and TRBJ2-7, with D perhaps being TRBD1 or TRBD2 (5 bases each). This CDR3 comprises 14 residues. CDR1 is MGHRA and CDR2 is YSYEKL in the germline V gene. V dropped 1 base and J dropped 5 bases, with 12 bases sitting between them. The CDR3 DNA reads TGCGCCAGCAGCCAAGTTTTAGGGGACGACGAGCAGTACTTC. It yields the protein CASSQVLGDDEQYF.

CDR3 in amino acids: CASSLGDQGDEQFF. DNA of the CDR3: TGCGCCAGCAGCTTGGGGGATCAGGGCGATGAGCAGTTCTTC. V gene TRBV5-1 combines with J gene TRBJ2-1; TRBD1 might be the D (5 bases). CDR1 and CDR2 from the germline V gene are SGHRS and YFSETQ. V shed 0 bases and J shed 8 bases, with 12 bases lying between them. CDR3 length: 14 amino acids.

This clone came up a few times. The V and J genes are TRBV14 and TRBJ1-1, with 7 bases fitting TRBD1. This CDR3 contains 17 residues. The J segment lost 0 bases and the V segment lost 7 bases, leaving 14 bases of the junction unmatched. Germline assignment: CDR1 SGHDN and CDR2 FVKESK. The CDR3 region has the DNA TGTGCCAGCAAGGGAACTACAGGGGACGGCATGAACACTGAAGCTTTCTTT. It specifies CASKGTTGDGMNTEAFF.